A selection of T cell receptor beta chains follows, all from one sample in a study of T cell responses to AZD1222 COVID-19 vaccine. Produced via immunoSEQ multiplex PCR; TCRdb's table is partial and in-frame only. The sample holds around 110,000 clones, around 90% seen once. The sequences come from peripheral blood, collected on day 0 of AZD1222 vaccination. These receptors all stem from an adult in good health. CDR3s include the opening cysteine and the closing phenylalanine or tryptophan. Fields, in order: CDR3 protein, V gene, J gene.

CDR3aa: CASSLRVGTGTEAFF; v_gene: TRBV5-1; j_gene: TRBJ1-1
CDR3aa: CASSLTTDSYEQYF; v_gene: TRBV7-9; j_gene: TRBJ2-7
CDR3aa: CASTGDYNEQFF; v_gene: TRBV6-5; j_gene: TRBJ2-1
CDR3aa: CASSYIEPYEQYF; v_gene: TRBV6-6; j_gene: TRBJ2-7
CDR3aa: CASSPTGSGNTIYF; v_gene: TRBV18; j_gene: TRBJ1-3
CDR3aa: CASSYSAQNTEAFF; v_gene: TRBV6-5; j_gene: TRBJ1-1
CDR3aa: CASSQDGRQTYEQYF; v_gene: TRBV4-2; j_gene: TRBJ2-7
CDR3aa: CASSATSGDSPLHF; v_gene: TRBV9; j_gene: TRBJ1-6
CDR3aa: CASSQTGDQPQHF; v_gene: TRBV3-1/TRBV3-2; j_gene: TRBJ1-5
CDR3aa: CASSLGGRTPRDTQYF; v_gene: TRBV28; j_gene: TRBJ2-3
CDR3aa: CASSQAGNTIYF; v_gene: TRBV3-1/TRBV3-2; j_gene: TRBJ1-3
CDR3aa: CASSPGGQGRGNGYTF; v_gene: TRBV5-4; j_gene: TRBJ1-2
CDR3aa: CASTGQSSYNEQFF; v_gene: TRBV25-1; j_gene: TRBJ2-1
CDR3aa: CASSPSGTGNYGYTF; v_gene: TRBV18; j_gene: TRBJ1-2
CDR3aa: CASSSAGNQPQHF; v_gene: TRBV6-5; j_gene: TRBJ1-5
CDR3aa: CASSPRRETEAFF; v_gene: TRBV5-5; j_gene: TRBJ1-1
CDR3aa: CASSRTTSSTDTQYF; v_gene: TRBV4-3; j_gene: TRBJ2-3
CDR3aa: CASSVGGGGAHNEQFF; v_gene: TRBV9; j_gene: TRBJ2-1
CDR3aa: CASSPQRGREYNEQFF; v_gene: TRBV7-3; j_gene: TRBJ2-1
CDR3aa: CASSLWGNQPQHF; v_gene: TRBV7-9; j_gene: TRBJ1-5
CDR3aa: CASISKGYEQFF; v_gene: TRBV19; j_gene: TRBJ2-1
CDR3aa: CASKLNTGVNEKLFF; v_gene: TRBV5-5; j_gene: TRBJ1-4
CDR3aa: CASSQAGPMRGYTF; v_gene: TRBV3-1/TRBV3-2; j_gene: TRBJ1-2
CDR3aa: CASSESAPPLHF; v_gene: TRBV2; j_gene: TRBJ1-6
CDR3aa: CATSDPRTGRTDTQYF; v_gene: TRBV24-1; j_gene: TRBJ2-3
CDR3aa: CRPTTNEKLFF; v_gene: TRBV20-1; j_gene: TRBJ1-4
CDR3aa: CASSPPAVGNQPQHF; v_gene: TRBV28; j_gene: TRBJ1-5
CDR3aa: CATSQPEKGYEQYF; v_gene: TRBV24-1; j_gene: TRBJ2-7
CDR3aa: CASTSAGEGSYEQYF; v_gene: TRBV28; j_gene: TRBJ2-7
CDR3aa: CAISEQSSEQFF; v_gene: TRBV10-3; j_gene: TRBJ2-1
CDR3aa: CASSPGGLAKNIQYF; v_gene: TRBV5-4; j_gene: TRBJ2-4
CDR3aa: CASSWDPTGELFF; v_gene: TRBV5-1; j_gene: TRBJ2-2
CDR3aa: CASGSQGPDSPLHF; v_gene: TRBV12-5; j_gene: TRBJ1-6
CDR3aa: CASSDSGLAGGPPYNEQFF; v_gene: TRBV6-4; j_gene: TRBJ2-1
CDR3aa: CASSYAGGTDTQYF; v_gene: TRBV6-2/TRBV6-3; j_gene: TRBJ2-3
CDR3aa: CASSLRPAEQFF; v_gene: TRBV5-6; j_gene: TRBJ2-1
CDR3aa: CASSPSDRQNSPLHF; v_gene: TRBV18; j_gene: TRBJ1-6
CDR3aa: CASSLLAHTDTQYF; v_gene: TRBV19; j_gene: TRBJ2-3
CDR3aa: CASIAEIPGNTIYF; v_gene: TRBV2; j_gene: TRBJ1-3
CDR3aa: CACGANYGYTF; v_gene: TRBV6-5; j_gene: TRBJ1-2
CDR3aa: CASSQEATAGNTIYF; v_gene: TRBV4-1; j_gene: TRBJ1-3
CDR3aa: CASRHRGERGLGYTF; v_gene: TRBV6-5; j_gene: TRBJ1-2
CDR3aa: CASSSNTEAFF; v_gene: TRBV5-1; j_gene: TRBJ1-1
CDR3aa: CASSPGLSSGNTIYF; v_gene: TRBV7-3; j_gene: TRBJ1-3
CDR3aa: CASSPETGTLRDEQFF; v_gene: TRBV4-1; j_gene: TRBJ2-1
CDR3aa: CASSLDAGARNEQFF; v_gene: TRBV5-1; j_gene: TRBJ2-1
CDR3aa: CASQRDRGRGELFF; v_gene: TRBV9; j_gene: TRBJ2-2
CDR3aa: CASSLSYRATNRLHF; v_gene: TRBV27; j_gene: TRBJ1-6
CDR3aa: CAWTSGIQETQYF; v_gene: TRBV30; j_gene: TRBJ2-5
CDR3aa: CASSFMTVGGTEAFF; v_gene: TRBV5-5; j_gene: TRBJ1-1
CDR3aa: CSAGGKYGYTF; v_gene: TRBV20-1; j_gene: TRBJ1-2
CDR3aa: CASQTGDYGYTF; v_gene: TRBV19; j_gene: TRBJ1-2
CDR3aa: CASSSRRDNSPLHF; v_gene: TRBV5-1; j_gene: TRBJ1-6
CDR3aa: CASRAGAGSYEQYF; v_gene: TRBV19; j_gene: TRBJ2-7
CDR3aa: CSASSHQGANVLTF; v_gene: TRBV20-1; j_gene: TRBJ2-6
CDR3aa: CASSPLRGRGGYTF; v_gene: TRBV6-2/TRBV6-3; j_gene: TRBJ1-2
CDR3aa: CASSFQRALRYGYTF; v_gene: TRBV7-9; j_gene: TRBJ1-2
CDR3aa: CASSVPTSGGAYEQYF; v_gene: TRBV2; j_gene: TRBJ2-7